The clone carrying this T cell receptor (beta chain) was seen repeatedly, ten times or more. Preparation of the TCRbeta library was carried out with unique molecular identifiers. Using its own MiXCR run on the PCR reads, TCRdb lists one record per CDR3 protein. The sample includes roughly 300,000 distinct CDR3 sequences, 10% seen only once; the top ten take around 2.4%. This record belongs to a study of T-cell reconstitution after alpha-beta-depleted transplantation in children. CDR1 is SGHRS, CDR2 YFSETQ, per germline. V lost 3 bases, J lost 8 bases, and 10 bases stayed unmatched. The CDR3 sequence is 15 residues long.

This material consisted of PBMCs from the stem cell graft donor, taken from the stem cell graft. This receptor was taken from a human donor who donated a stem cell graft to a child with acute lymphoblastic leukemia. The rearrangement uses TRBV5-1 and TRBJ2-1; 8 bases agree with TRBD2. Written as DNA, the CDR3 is TGCGCCAGCAGCTCGGGACTAGTAAATGCCGATGAGCAGTTCTTC. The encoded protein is CASSSGLVNADEQFF.